The rows below give T cell receptor beta chains drawn from one sample of a study of T cells in Graves' hyperthyroidism and ophthalmopathy. Each CDR3 protein is one row after TCRdb ran MiXCR on the multiplex PCR reads. The sample has roughly 180,000 distinct CDR3 sequences, about a tenth seen once. Sequencing used blood. The receptors were sampled from a woman under 30 with Graves' hyperthyroidism that later progressed to Graves' ophthalmopathy. The CDR3 runs from the conserved cysteine through the conserved F or W. A D gene is named only where the DNA matches it firmly. For some rows the clone size is stated as once, few or many, or as a class when expanded; others skip it.

clone_size	v_call	d_call	j_call	cdr3_aa	cdr3_nt
NA	TRBV5-5	NA	TRBJ2-5	CASSVPRGAQETQYF	TGTGCCAGCAGCGTCCCCAGGGGGGCTCAAGAGACCCAGTACTTC
NA	TRBV9	NA	TRBJ1-3	CASSVDVAVGNTIYF	TGTGCCAGCAGCGTAGATGTGGCGGTAGGAAACACCATATATTTT
NA	TRBV9	NA	TRBJ2-1	CASSPWTRNNEQFF	TGTGCCAGCAGCCCGTGGACTCGCAACAATGAGCAGTTCTTC
many	TRBV12-3/TRBV12-4	NA	TRBJ1-2	CASSSGTGYDYTF	TGTGCCAGCAGTTCCGGGACGGGCTATGACTACACCTTC
NA	TRBV9	TRBD2	TRBJ2-3	CASSSGGAGTDTQYF	TGTGCCAGCAGTAGCGGGGGGGCCGGGACAGATACGCAGTATTTT
many	TRBV20-1	NA	TRBJ2-5	CSASDTGTSQETQYF	TGCAGTGCTAGTGACACAGGGACTTCCCAAGAGACCCAGTACTTC
many	TRBV11-2	TRBD2	TRBJ2-7	CASSLGASGSYEQYF	TGTGCCAGCAGCTTAGGGGCTAGCGGGAGCTACGAGCAGTACTTC
many	TRBV4-2	TRBD2	TRBJ2-7	CASSQGREGEQYF	TGTGCCAGCAGCCAAGGCAGGGAGGGCGAGCAGTACTTC
many	TRBV19	NA	TRBJ2-2	CASSAQWVAGELFF	TGTGCCAGTAGTGCCCAGTGGGTGGCCGGGGAGCTGTTTTTT
few	TRBV20-1	TRBD2	TRBJ2-3	CSALAGRGRVTDTQYF	TGCAGTGCTTTAGCGGGGCGGGGTAGAGTAACAGATACGCAGTATTTT
NA	TRBV30	TRBD2	TRBJ2-5	CAWSVPGYRTSGRALYQETQYF	TGTGCCTGGAGTGTACCAGGTTATAGGACTAGCGGGAGGGCCTTGTACCAAGAGACCCAGTACTTC
many	TRBV5-5	NA	TRBJ2-7	CASSSDSHSYEQYF	TGTGCCAGCAGCTCGGACAGCCACTCCTACGAGCAGTACTTC
many	TRBV11-2	TRBD2	TRBJ2-1	CASSFPRTSGGAFEQFF	TGTGCCAGCAGCTTTCCCAGGACTAGCGGGGGGGCCTTTGAGCAGTTCTTC
many	TRBV2	NA	TRBJ1-6	CASSEVRGGLSYNSPLHF	TGTGCCAGCAGTGAAGTGCGAGGGGGGCTCTCATATAATTCACCCCTCCACTTT
many	TRBV7-2	NA	TRBJ2-7	CASSIIGYEQYF	TGTGCCAGCAGCATAATAGGCTACGAGCAGTACTTC
NA	TRBV10-3	TRBD2	TRBJ2-2	CAIKAGGIGLLGELFF	TGTGCCATCAAGGCGGGGGGTATCGGCCTTCTCGGGGAGCTGTTTTTT
many	TRBV9	TRBD2	TRBJ2-7	CASSANPGLAGSVEQYF	TGTGCCAGCAGCGCAAATCCGGGACTAGCAGGGTCAGTTGAGCAGTACTTC
many	TRBV30	NA	TRBJ1-2	CAWMPRRWNYGYTF	TGTGCCTGGATGCCCCGGAGGTGGAACTATGGCTACACCTTC
many	TRBV28	TRBD2	TRBJ2-3	CASSYGTSGGLGTDTQYF	TGTGCCAGCAGCTACGGGACTAGCGGGGGGCTGGGCACAGATACGCAGTATTTT
few	TRBV20-1	NA	TRBJ1-5	CSASRALDNQPQHF	TGCAGTGCTAGCCGGGCCTTGGATAATCAGCCCCAGCATTTT
many	TRBV20-1	NA	TRBJ2-3	CSASNYSRTDTQYF	TGCAGTGCTAGCAACTATTCTCGCACAGATACGCAGTATTTT
many	TRBV9	NA	TRBJ2-3	CASSIASGHGSTDTQYF	TGTGCCAGCAGCATAGCGTCGGGGCACGGTAGTACAGATACGCAGTATTTT
many	TRBV2	NA	TRBJ2-3	CASSELSDTQYF	TGTGCCAGCAGTGAACTTTCAGATACGCAGTATTTT
many	TRBV15	NA	TRBJ2-5	CATSLSPLERHQETQYF	TGTGCCACCAGCTTGTCCCCCCTTGAGAGACACCAAGAGACCCAGTACTTC
NA	TRBV2	NA	TRBJ2-2	CASMGLRGTGELFF	TGTGCCAGCATGGGACTCCGAGGCACCGGGGAGCTGTTTTTT
many	TRBV5-1	TRBD1	TRBJ2-2	CASSLVGRGQWTGELFF	TGCGCCAGCAGCTTGGTTGGCAGGGGGCAGTGGACCGGGGAGCTGTTTTTT
many	TRBV3-1	NA	TRBJ1-6	CASSRGGGNSPLHF	TGTGCCAGCAGCCGAGGGGGAGGAAATTCACCCCTCCACTTT
many	TRBV27	NA	TRBJ2-7	CASSLTGWVYEQYF	TGTGCCAGCAGTTTAACTGGGTGGGTCTACGAGCAGTACTTC
many	TRBV20-1	NA	TRBJ2-7	CSVERGGPSYEQYF	TGCAGTGTGGAACGTGGGGGGCCCTCCTACGAGCAGTACTTC
few	TRBV6-2/TRBV6-3	NA	TRBJ2-7	CASSYSKVTTSYEQYF	TGTGCCAGCAGTTACTCGAAGGTCACTACCTCCTACGAGCAGTACTTC
many	TRBV20-1	TRBD1	TRBJ2-5	CSAQPGTGETQYF	TGCAGTGCCCAACCCGGGACAGGCGAGACCCAGTACTTC